This T cell receptor beta chain was documented in a study of blood T cell repertoires in COVID-19 (dated by TCRdb to 2020 to 2022). Study-wide context: Samples from collaborators originated in the United States, Italy and Spain and spanned both the acute and convalescent phases of COVID-19. The material from the prospective study consisted of cDNA or gDNA derived from T cells, B-cell-depleted T cells, or PBMCs. The dataset comprised deeply sampled blood TCRbeta repertoires from subjects exposed to, actively infected with, or recovered from COVID-19. The repertoires were made available in a free public database intended to serve as a resource for research on the immune response to SARS-CoV-2. Samples came from the ongoing ImmuneRACE study (first 160 participants) plus 1,254 subjects from 6 global collaborators. Nearly every sample came with metadata listing a de-identified subject ID, COVID-19 status, age in years and sex. Where HLA class I and class II types were available, the types were taken from metadata supplied by the sample provider, not from assay-based typing.

TCRbeta CDR3 regions were amplified from genomic DNA using the immunoSEQ Assay, a bias-controlled multiplex PCR. The original pipeline was this. The number of nucleated cells in each sample was estimated from the amplification of reference gene primers within the assay. Sequence reads were collapsed and filtered to measure the absolute abundance of every unique TCRbeta CDR3 rearrangement. For each sample, productive Simpson clonality was calculated by taking the square root of Simpson's diversity index across productive rearrangements. The source is immuneACCESS, and TCRdb retained only in-frame sequences with V and J called. Part of the clones is not carried over; for the studies checked, unresolved V genes explain less than half of this, and the remainder is unexplained. D and trimming were read from the DNA, whereas the V and J calls and clone size are those reported in that table. The sample has hundreds of thousands of clones on record, roughly 88% of them singletons. The ten largest clones represent over 2% of the sample.

Summary of the overall study and its limitations: The amount of clinical and demographic metadata varied by source and participant and was provided uncurated.

Participants in the prospective study were aged about 18 to 95 years, lived in approximately 26 United States geographic areas, and enrolled through a virtual design. Cohort assignment in the prospective study relied on participant-reported clinical history from a screening survey and a study questionnaire. ImmuneRACE Cohort 3 recovered participants were defined by two consecutive negative NP/OP PCR tests, healthcare professional clearance, or symptom resolution. In the prospective study, whole blood, serum and a nasopharyngeal or oropharyngeal swab were collected from each participant by mobile phlebotomists. Participants in the prospective study had the option to provide additional blood draws and questionnaires over a roughly two-month period. Before DNA extraction, blood samples from the prospective study were shipped at room temperature or frozen. The cysteine opens and the phenylalanine closes a CDR3 of 13 amino acids. The sequence is cut down to CDR3 DNA, 39 bases in frame from base 1. Relative to germline, V is missing 6 bases and J is missing 3 bases, with 5 bases of the junction outside any gene match. From the germline V gene, CDR1 is SQVTM and CDR2 is ANQGSEA.

Notes on this clone: No cognate antigen has been identified for it. No much larger clone is present one base from it, and per-base qualities are unavailable.

The chain links TRBV29-1 with TRBJ1-2, with TRBD1 identical over 9 junction bases. Material for sequencing was PBMCs or T cells enriched from blood (not recorded which). This receptor was taken from a woman aged 45-60 years who had recovered from COVID-19. The DNA sequence reads TGCAGCGTAGGGACAGGGAGAGACTATGGCTACACCTTC. Translated, this is CSVGTGRDYGYTF.